Each of the 3 T cell receptor beta chains below was sequenced from the same sample in a study of early stage breast cancer tumors. Here immunoSEQ multiplex PCR was the method, and the copy in TCRdb shows in-frame clones only, minus some. This table has 25,000 to 30,000 clones, 80% appearing once. Specimen: blood. The receptors were gathered from a person between 55 and 69 years old with breast cancer.

The chain couples TRBV27 to TRBJ2-1; D is unclear. The CDR3 extends over 14 amino acids. Trimming shortened V by 6 bases and J by 8 bases, and 17 bases separated the two germline ends. CDR1 is MNHEY and CDR2 is SMNVEV in the germline V gene (reference sequence). This CDR3 reads CASSPQPDADEQFF. In DNA, the CDR3 is TGTGCCAGCAGCCCTCAGCCTGACGCGGATGAGCAGTTCTTC.

The rearrangement links TRBV4-2 to TRBJ2-1; 10 bases line up with TRBD2. In germline, CDR1 is LGHNA, CDR2 YNFKEQ. V lost 4 bases and J lost 5; bases outside the gene matches: 14. This CDR3 has 18 amino acids. The CDR3 region has the DNA TGTGCCAGCAGCCGCCAAGGGATCGGGCTAGCGGGAGACAATGAGCAGTTCTTC. This codes for CASSRQGIGLAGDNEQFF.

This clone came up once. J is TRBJ2-7 and V is TRBV5-1; TRBD1 aligns across 12 bases. Germline V gene sequence: CDR1 SGHRS, CDR2 YFSETQ. CDR3 size: 16 residues. J gave up 5 bases and V 4 bases, and 10 bases lay outside the gene matches. The CDR3 spells CASSRESGTGGNEQYF. The CDR3 DNA reads TGCGCCAGCAGCCGAGAGTCCGGGACAGGGGGCAACGAGCAGTACTTC.